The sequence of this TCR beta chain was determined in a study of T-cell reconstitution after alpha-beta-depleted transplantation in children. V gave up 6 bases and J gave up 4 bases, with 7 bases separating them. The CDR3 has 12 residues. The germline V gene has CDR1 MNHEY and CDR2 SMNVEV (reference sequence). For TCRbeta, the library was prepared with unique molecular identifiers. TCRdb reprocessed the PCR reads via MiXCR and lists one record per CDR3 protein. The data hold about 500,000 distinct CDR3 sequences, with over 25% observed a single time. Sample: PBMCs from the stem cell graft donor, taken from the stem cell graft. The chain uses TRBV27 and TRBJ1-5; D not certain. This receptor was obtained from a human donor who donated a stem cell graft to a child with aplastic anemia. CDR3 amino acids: CASSIINQPQHF. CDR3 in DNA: TGTGCCAGCAGCATAATAAATCAGCCCCAGCATTTT.